This T cell receptor beta chain was captured by sequencing in a study of shared clonotypes between healthy human individuals. J lost 6 bases, V lost 4 bases, and 15 bases had no gene match. Per the germline V gene, CDR1 is LNHDA and CDR2 is SQIVND (reference sequence). CDR3 length: 17 residues. Repertoires were generated with immunoSEQ multiplex PCR, while TCRdb's copy carries only in-frame clones and drops some. Of a few million clones listed, approximately 95% were seen once; the top ten hold around 0.4%. The source of this sequence is a man aged 18 to 29 in good health. Some clones in this sample may be carry-over from other donors' samples. This chain connects TRBV19 to TRBJ1-5, with 7 bases aligning to TRBD1. The sequencing sample was made of naive CD4+ T cells from PBMCs. Subset meaning: CD45RA+ positively selected. In nucleotides, the CDR3 is TGTGCCAGTAGTACTACGGCGACAGGGAAAAAGGGTCAGCCCCAGCATTTT. It specifies CASSTTATGKKGQPQHF.